This is a list of T cell receptor beta chains from one sample in a study of cytotoxic CD8 clonotypes in ibrutinib-treated CLL. Sequencing was performed with immunoSEQ multiplex PCR; in TCRdb, only in-frame clones are kept and a portion is missing. Among about 310,000 clones listed, almost 80% were seen once. The input for sequencing was PBMCs, taken before ibrutinib treatment. The receptors derive from a human donor with chronic lymphocytic leukemia. Each CDR3 is given with its conserved first and last residue. The D gene is left open where the match is weak. Clone size is shown for a subset of rows, as once, few, many or a class of expanded clone.

clone_size | j_call | d_call | v_call | cdr3_nt | cdr3_aa
- | TRBJ2-7 | TRBD2 | TRBV18 | TGTGCCAGCTCATTAACTAGCGGTTACTACGAGCAGTACTTC | CASSLTSGYYEQYF
- | TRBJ1-2 | - | TRBV7-2 | TGTGCCAGCAGCTTAGCCTCGGCAGGGGCCTTTGGCTACACCTTC | CASSLASAGAFGYTF
- | TRBJ2-7 | - | TRBV27 | TGTGCCAGCAGTTCTTCTGCTGGCTACGAGCAGTACTTC | CASSSSAGYEQYF
- | TRBJ1-2 | - | TRBV30 | TGTGCCTGGAGATCATCCAGGAACTATGGCTACACCTTC | CAWRSSRNYGYTF
- | TRBJ2-7 | - | TRBV15 | TGTGCCACCAGCACCCGGTCTCCGGGCTACGAGCAGTACTTC | CATSTRSPGYEQYF
- | TRBJ2-4 | TRBD2 | TRBV18 | TGTGCCAGCTCGCCTATCATCACCACCGGGACTAGCGGGAGGGCCGAAAACATTCAGTACTTC | CASSPIITTGTSGRAENIQYF
- | TRBJ2-1 | - | TRBV28 | TGTGCCAGCAGTTTCTTAGTGGCTGCCGCCTATGAGCAGTTCTTC | CASSFLVAAAYEQFF
once | TRBJ1-1 | - | TRBV28 | TGTGCCAGCAGTTTGGAGGGGTCAAACACTGAAGCTTTCTTT | CASSLEGSNTEAFF
once | TRBJ2-2 | - | TRBV5-1 | TGCGCCAGCAGCGCCCAGGGTTATCACGGGGAGCTGTTTTTT | CASSAQGYHGELFF
once | TRBJ2-1 | TRBD2 | TRBV18 | TGTGCCAGCTCATCAACCCGGGAGGCCCCCTACAATGAGCAGTTCTTC | CASSSTREAPYNEQFF
- | TRBJ2-3 | - | TRBV28 | TGTGCCACCCTCAGGGTTGGGAGTAGCACAGATACGCAGTATTTT | CATLRVGSSTDTQYF
- | TRBJ2-2 | - | TRBV28 | TGTGCCAGCAGACCGGACGCGAACACCGGGGAGCTGTTTTTT | CASRPDANTGELFF
once | TRBJ2-2 | - | TRBV5-1 | TGCGCCAGCAGCTTGTCAGTAGCCGGGGAGCTGTTTTTT | CASSLSVAGELFF
- | TRBJ1-2 | - | TRBV7-9 | TGTGCCAGCAGCGTAACCCCCGGGACAATAAATGGCTACACCTTC | CASSVTPGTINGYTF
- | TRBJ1-1 | - | TRBV15 | TGTGCCACCAGCACAATCCCCTCGGGTGAAGCTTTCTTT | CATSTIPSGEAFF
- | TRBJ2-7 | - | TRBV6-1 | TGTGCCAGCAGTGTAGGCAGGGACCCGTTATACGAGCGGTACTTC | CASSVGRDPLYERYF
- | TRBJ2-2 | - | TRBV21-1 | TGTGCCAGCAGCACCCATCTTAACACCGGGGAGCTGTTTTTT | CASSTHLNTGELFF
- | TRBJ2-1 | - | TRBV30 | TGTGCCTGGAGTAAGGGGGGCCTCTACAATGAGCAGTTCTTC | CAWSKGGLYNEQFF
- | TRBJ2-5 | - | TRBV4-1 | TGCGCCAGCAGCCAAAGACATGGGAGAGAGACCCAGTACTTC | CASSQRHGRETQYF
- | TRBJ2-5 | - | TRBV5-6 | TGTGCCAGCAGCTTGGCAAAAGGGGTCTGGGAGACCCAGTACTTC | CASSLAKGVWETQYF
once | TRBJ2-7 | - | TRBV12-5 | TGTGCTAGTGGTCCCCGTGGCGCCTCCTACGAGCAGTACTTC | CASGPRGASYEQYF
- | TRBJ2-5 | - | TRBV30 | TGTGCCTTGTTAGACAGGCTAGATTATGCCCAGTACTTC | CALLDRLDYAQYF
- | TRBJ1-5 | TRBD1 | TRBV6-4 | TGTGCCAGCAGTCCGGACAGGGGGCAGCCCCAGCATTTT | CASSPDRGQPQHF
- | TRBJ2-1 | TRBD1 | TRBV7-9 | TGTGCCAGCAGCTTAAGCGGGACAGGGTCCGGTAATGAGCAGTTCTTC | CASSLSGTGSGNEQFF
many | TRBJ2-1 | - | TRBV20-1 | TGCAGTGCTAGAGTTTTGGGTGGGCAGTTCTTC | CSARVLGGQFF
- | TRBJ1-2 | TRBD1 | TRBV2 | TGTGCCAGCGGACAGGGAACTTATGGCTATGGCTACACCTTC | CASGQGTYGYGYTF
- | TRBJ2-2 | - | TRBV5-1 | TGCGCCAGCAGCTTTAGACAGGAAGAAAACACCGGGGAGCTGTTTTTT | CASSFRQEENTGELFF
- | TRBJ2-2 | - | TRBV15 | TGTGCCACCAGCAGAGATTGGGCCGGGGAGCTGTTTTTT | CATSRDWAGELFF
once | TRBJ2-5 | - | TRBV19 | TGTGCCAGTAGTAGCAGTACGCAAGAGACCCAGTACTTC | CASSSSTQETQYF
- | TRBJ1-1 | - | TRBV29-1 | TGCAGCGCTGAGTCTGGATTTGGGGAAGCTTTCTTT | CSAESGFGEAFF
- | TRBJ1-4 | - | TRBV28 | TGTGCCACCCGGGGTTGGGGGGCAGGAACTAATGAAAAACTGTTTTTT | CATRGWGAGTNEKLFF
- | TRBJ1-2 | - | TRBV6-5 | TGTGCCAGCAGTTCTGGAATCTATGGCTACACCTTC | CASSSGIYGYTF
once | TRBJ1-1 | TRBD1 | TRBV6-5 | TGTGCCAGCAGTAAACCGGGACAGGCGGGCACTGAAGCTTTCTTT | CASSKPGQAGTEAFF
- | TRBJ2-1 | TRBD2 | TRBV9 | TGTGCCAGCAGCGTAGCCGGGAGGGCCGACAATGAGCAGTTCTTC | CASSVAGRADNEQFF
- | TRBJ2-1 | - | TRBV6-6 | TGTGCCAGCCGAATAGCGCAATCCTACAATGAGCAGTTCTTC | CASRIAQSYNEQFF
- | TRBJ1-2 | - | TRBV4-1 | TGCGCCAGCAGCCACGATACTTCGGGAGGCCGGAACTATGGCTACACCTTC | CASSHDTSGGRNYGYTF
- | TRBJ2-5 | - | TRBV5-6 | TGTGCCAGCAGCTTAGGACAGCGGCAAGAGACCCAGTACTTC | CASSLGQRQETQYF
- | TRBJ2-2 | TRBD1 | TRBV7-8 | TGTGCCAGCAGCAAATACAGGGGGCGCACCGGGGAGCTGTTTTTT | CASSKYRGRTGELFF
- | TRBJ2-5 | - | TRBV29-1 | TGCAGCGTGGGGTCGGGGAGGAACCAAGAGACCCAGTACTTC | CSVGSGRNQETQYF
- | TRBJ1-5 | - | TRBV2 | TGTGCCAGCGGTGAGGGTACAGCTCATCAGCCCCAGCATTTT | CASGEGTAHQPQHF
- | TRBJ1-5 | TRBD1 | TRBV7-9 | TGTGCCAGCAGCTTAGGGACAGGGGCCCCAAATCAGCCCCAGCATTTT | CASSLGTGAPNQPQHF
- | TRBJ2-2 | TRBD2 | TRBV4-2 | TGTGCCAGCAGCCAAGAACTAGCGGGAGGGCCTCACACCGGGGAGCTGTTTTTT | CASSQELAGGPHTGELFF
- | TRBJ1-1 | - | TRBV27 | TGTGCCAGCAGTAAAATTCCCGGGACATTGAACACTGAAGCTTTCTTT | CASSKIPGTLNTEAFF